What follows is one TCR beta chain and its context. Its target is unknown. The sample comes from a study of T-cell reconstitution after alpha-beta-depleted transplantation in children. Study-level points and caveats: By about two months after transplant, alpha-beta T cells reportedly arose from several hundred graft clones that had expanded. T-cell counts and diversity were attributed mostly to newly produced T cells one year after transplant. In some patients, recipient T cells and intrathymic progenitors surviving conditioning explained high day-60 diversity.

The length of the CDR3 is 16 residues. CDR1 and CDR2 from the germline V gene are MDHEN and SYDVKM. V gave up 5 bases and J gave up 4 bases, with 21 bases separating them. A library of TCRbeta sequences, prepared with unique molecular identifiers, was generated. TCRdb re-analysed the PCR reads in MiXCR, keeping a single row per CDR3 protein. The sample lists 700,000 or so distinct CDR3 sequences, under 15% occurring once. The sequenced sample was PBMCs, obtained before TCRalphabeta/CD19-depleted stem cell transplant. The rearrangement links TRBV28 to TRBJ2-7; D is perhaps TRBD2 (6 bases). The TCR sequence derives from a girl aged 2 to 10 with congenital amegakaryocytic thrombocytopenia, due to receive a stem cell transplant. The CDR3 coding sequence is TGTGCCAGCAGTCCCCCGGGAGCACAAGGGTCTTACGAGCAGTACTTC. It codes for CASSPPGAQGSYEQYF.